These 11 T cell receptor beta chains came from one sample sequenced in a study of T cells in Graves' hyperthyroidism and ophthalmopathy. Amplified TCR beta CDR3 regions came from RNA transcripts. HTBI primers were employed in a first-round RT-PCR of the TCR CDR3. TCRdb ran MiXCR on the multiplex PCR reads and lists one entry per CDR3 protein. The top ten clones hold 15% to 20% of a sample with about 500,000 distinct CDR3 sequences, approximately 15% of them seen once. The specimen sequenced was blood. Receptors originate from a woman aged 18-35 years with Graves' hyperthyroidism.

This chain joins TRBV2 and TRBJ2-2; possible D gene TRBD2, 6 bases. The V gene lost 3 bases and the J gene lost 6 bases, with 11 bases spanning the gap. CDR1 and CDR2 (germline): SNHLY, FYNNEI. The CDR3 is made up of 14 amino acids. The CDR3 sequence is CASSDGGVAGELFF. The CDR3 DNA follows: TGTGCCAGCAGTGACGGGGGAGTGGCCGGGGAGCTGTTTTTT.

This clonotype was recorded at least ten times. The chain has TRBV30 and TRBJ2-1, with D possibly TRBD2 on 5 matching bases. V shed 0 bases and J shed 5 bases, with 11 bases lying between them. CDR3 length: 14 amino acids. Germline CDR1 is GTSNPN and CDR2 is SVGIG (reference sequence). This chain's CDR3 is CAWSVGAGHNEQFF. In DNA form, the CDR3 reads TGTGCCTGGAGTGTAGGTGCGGGCCACAATGAGCAGTTCTTC.

In this sample, this clonotype turned up many times. The chain joins TRBV30 to TRBJ2-3, with D possibly being TRBD1 or TRBD2 (5 bases each). Germline V gene data show CDR1 as GTSNPN and CDR2 as SVGIG (reference sequence). Trimming took off 0 bases at V and 2 bases at J, with 15 bases between the two ends. The CDR3 length is 16 residues. The CDR3 protein is CAWSVLGGWDTDTQYF. The CDR3, as DNA: TGTGCCTGGAGTGTTCTTGGGGGATGGGACACAGATACGCAGTATTTT.

The rearrangement uses TRBV28 and TRBJ2-2; D unresolved. Trimming removed 5 bases from V and 0 bases from J, with 13 bases in between. Germline CDR1 MDHEN, CDR2 SYDVKM. The CDR3 totals 16 residues. CDR3 amino acids: CASSLPGASNTGELFF. CDR3 nucleotide sequence: TGTGCCAGCAGTCTCCCGGGTGCCTCGAACACCGGGGAGCTGTTTTTT. Full variable domain (outside the CDR3, taken from reference TRBV28 and TRBJ2-2): DVKVTQSSRYLVKRTGEKVFLECVQDMDHENMFWYRQDPGLGLRLIYFSYDVKMKEKGDIPEGYSVSREKKERFSLILESASTNQTSMYLCASSLPGASNTGELFFGEGSRLTVL.

This clonotype was seen repeatedly, ten times or more. This chain uses TRBV12-3 or TRBV12-4 with TRBJ1-1; D is possibly TRBD1 (5 bases). The CDR3 contains 15 residues. V lost 7 bases to trimming and J lost 3 bases, with 18 bases between them. CDR3 region: CASTFGAHLDTEAFF. The CDR3 DNA sequence: TGTGCCAGCACCTTTGGGGCACATCTCGACACTGAAGCTTTCTTT.

This clonotype has ten or more counts. This chain connects TRBV2 to TRBJ2-4; 7 bases map to TRBD2. Germline assignment: CDR1 SNHLY and CDR2 FYNNEI. The CDR3 extends over 16 amino acids. V shed 5 bases and J 0 bases; nucleotides not matched to a gene: 7. The CDR3 sequence is CASSQLAGQAKNIQYF. The CDR3 nucleotides are TGTGCCAGCAGTCAGTTAGCGGGTCAAGCCAAAAACATTCAGTACTTC. Filled out from reference TRBV2 and TRBJ2-4, the complete variable domain reads EPEVTQTPSHQVTQMGQEVILRCVPISNHLYFYWYRQILGQKVEFLVSFYNNEISEKSEIFDDQFSVERPDGSNFTLKIRSTKLEDSAMYFCASSQLAGQAKNIQYFGAGTRLSVL.

This clonotype appeared many times. This chain links TRBV12-3 or TRBV12-4 with TRBJ2-1; D uncertain. CDR3 length: 15 amino acids. V lost 0 bases and J 0 bases, leaving 6 bases between the germline ends. The DNA of the CDR3 is TGTGCCAGCAGTTTAGCGCTAGTCTCCTACAATGAGCAGTTCTTC. Amino acid sequence: CASSLALVSYNEQFF.

This chain connects TRBV7-2 to TRBJ2-7; 8 bases map to TRBD1. Germline-derived CDR1 and CDR2 are SGHTA and FQGNSA. The CDR3 sequence is 14 residues long. J lost 3 bases, V lost 3 bases, and 4 bases had no gene match. The CDR3 reads CASSFDRGLYEQYF. The CDR3 bases are TGTGCCAGCAGCTTTGACAGGGGACTCTACGAGCAGTACTTC.

The chain is built from TRBV30 and TRBJ2-2, with D tentatively TRBD1 (6 bases). V was pared by 2 bases and J by 6 bases, with 13 bases between. The CDR3 consists of 14 residues. CDR1 and CDR2 (germline): GTSNPN, SVGIG (reference sequence). The CDR3, as DNA: TGTGCCTGGAGTTCAGGGGTTAACGCCGGGGAGCTGTTTTTT. Protein product: CAWSSGVNAGELFF.

This clonotype was found many times. A read error may produce the germline difference seen at one junction end. V is TRBV5-1 and J is TRBJ1-2; TRBD1 might be the D (6 bases). The CDR3 has 13 residues. Germline V gene data show CDR1 as SGHRS and CDR2 as YFSETQ. The CDR3 bases are TGTGCCAGCAGCTCGGACAGTAACTATGGCTACACCTTC. This sequence encodes CASSSDSNYGYTF.

This clonotype was detected a few times. A read error may be the cause here, since a much bigger clone is one base away. The chain joins TRBV27 to TRBJ2-7; 8 bases fit TRBD2. Germline values: CDR1 MNHEY, CDR2 SMNVEV (reference sequence). CDR3 length: 15 amino acids. The V and J ends lost 10 bases and 5 bases, in that order; junction bases with no gene match: 16. Here the CDR3 reads CAILFAGGALDEQYV. The CDR3 DNA sequence: TGTGCCATCCTCTTTGCGGGAGGAGCCCTGGACGAGCAGTACGTC.